Sequencing of this T cell receptor (beta chain) was carried out in a study of T cell repertoires in cytomegalovirus infection. Germline loops: CDR1 LGHNT, CDR2 FRNRAP. The ends were cut back, 3 bases at V and 3 bases at J, with 23 bases in the middle. The CDR3 consists of 18 residues. This clonotype was recorded a few times. Antigen unknown. Each CDR3 protein is one row after TCRdb ran MiXCR on the reads. The profile shows some 220,000 distinct CDR3 sequences, 35% to 40% of them singletons. The receptor was derived from a human donor in good health (CMV status not recorded). Some clones in this sample may be carry-over from other donors' samples. The sample in question was CD8+ T cells from cultured PBMCs, obtained from culture after CMV antigen stimulation. The rearrangement joins TRBV12-5 to TRBJ1-2; TRBD1 might be the D (5 bases). The CDR3 nucleotides read TGTGCTAGTGGTTTCGGGAGGCAGGGCGCGCCCGAAGACTATGGCTACACCTTC. Translating gives CASGFGRQGAPEDYGYTF.